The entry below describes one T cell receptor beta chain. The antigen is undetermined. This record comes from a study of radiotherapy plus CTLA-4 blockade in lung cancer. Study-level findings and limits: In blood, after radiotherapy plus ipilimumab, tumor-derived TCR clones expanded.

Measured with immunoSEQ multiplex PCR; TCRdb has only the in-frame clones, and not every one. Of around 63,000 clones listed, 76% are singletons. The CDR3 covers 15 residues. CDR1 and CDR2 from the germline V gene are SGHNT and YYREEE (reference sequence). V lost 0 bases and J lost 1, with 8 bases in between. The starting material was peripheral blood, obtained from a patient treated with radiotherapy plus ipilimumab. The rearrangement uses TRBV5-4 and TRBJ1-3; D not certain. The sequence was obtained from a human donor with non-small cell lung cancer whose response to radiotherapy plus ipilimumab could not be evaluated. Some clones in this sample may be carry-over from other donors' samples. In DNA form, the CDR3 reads TGTGCCAGCAGCTTGGCGGGGTTTTCTGGAAACACCATATATTTT. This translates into CASSLAGFSGNTIYF.